This T cell receptor beta chain was identified in a study of T and B cells in COVID-19 patients. Study summary: Peripheral blood came from COVID-19 patients with active infection or after recovery. Most recovered patients had mild to moderate COVID-19 treated as outpatients.

TRB rearrangements were amplified by multiplex PCR with BIOMED2 TRB-A/B primers. MiXCR, run by TCRdb on the multiplex PCR reads, gives a single entry per CDR3 protein. The table shows 6,000 to 7,500 distinct CDR3 sequences, with 31% occurring only once. Findings and caveats of the study: At recovery TRB diversity and richness exceeded healthy donors, after highly clonal active COVID-19 repertoires. In COVID-19 patients, T cell receptor beta variable and joining gene use was reportedly strongly skewed.

This clonotype was seen a handful of times. Its cognate antigen is unknown. V gave up 4 bases and J gave up 7 bases; unmatched junction bases: 4. The CDR3 has 13 amino acids. From blood, roughly 220-550 ng of genomic DNA served as TRB template. The sequence came from a human donor with active COVID-19. Material for sequencing was blood. The rearrangement links TRBV5-3 to TRBJ2-1; 8 nucleotides align to TRBD1. TRBV5-3 is recorded as an ORF, its role being uncertain. The CDR3 protein is CARSRTGCNEQFF. The DNA of the CDR3 is TGTGCCAGAAGCAGGACAGGGTGTAATGAGCAGTTCTTC.